Sequencing of this T cell receptor beta chain was carried out in a study of vaccination effects on CD4 cells after COVID-19. For the study at large: After the second dose, samples were taken at median day 72.

Prior to sequencing, the ViraFEST assay stimulated PBMC with viral peptide pools, which expanded the antigen-specific CD4+ T cells. Cells that had been cultured for about 10 days were the source of isolated CD4+ T cells. Participants each got two BNT162b2 or mRNA-1273 vaccine doses. Recipients of the vaccine had no prior SARS-CoV-2 infection and negative nucleocapsid antibodies. Study conclusions and caveats: Marked clonal contraction was seen late after vaccination (in both infection- and vaccine-induced clones).

As concerns this clone: Its matching antigen is unknown.

V dropped 8 bases and J dropped 3 bases, with 13 bases sitting between them. Germline CDR1 SEHNR, CDR2 FQNEAQ (reference sequence). The CDR3 has 13 amino acids. TCRdb keeps only in-frame clones here, not all; method: immunoSEQ multiplex PCR. This repertoire shows about 22,000 clones, approximately 72% found once; its top ten account for 10%. The source of this sequence is a human donor who received a COVID-19 vaccine. The sequenced sample was CD4+ T cells from PBMCs cultured with HCoV-NL63 spike peptides, obtained after COVID-19 vaccination. V gene TRBV7-9 combines with J gene TRBJ1-2; D perhaps matches TRBD1 (5 bases). CDR3 nucleotide sequence: TGTGCCAGCGGTTCGACGGGGGACTATGGCTACACCTTC. This gives the protein CASGSTGDYGYTF.